A single sample gave rise to the 23 T cell receptor beta chains below, sequenced in a study of control samples from healthy donors and cancer patients. The protocol was immunoSEQ multiplex PCR, while the TCRdb copy is restricted to in-frame clones and leaves out a portion. The sample records over 150,000 clones, approximately 93% being singletons. The specimen was blood. The receptors derive from a man in his forties in good health.

The chain has TRBV24-1 and TRBJ2-2; D uncertain. The CDR3 has 15 residues. Germline-derived CDR1 and CDR2 are KGHDR and SFDVKD. Deletions cut 0 bases from V and 1 base from J, with 5 bases between. The CDR3 DNA sequence: TGTGCCACCAGTGATTTGGCCAAGAACACCGGGGAGCTGTTTTTT. Encoded protein: CATSDLAKNTGELFF.

The gene calls are TRBV19 and TRBJ2-2; 10 positions agree with TRBD1. Per the germline V gene, CDR1 is LNHDA and CDR2 is SQIVND (reference sequence). Losses at the gene ends were 5 bases for V and 4 bases for J; bases not matched to a gene: 4. The length of the CDR3 is 15 residues. The CDR3 coding sequence is TGTGCCAGTAGTGCCGGGACAGGGGTCACCGGGGAGCTGTTTTTT. Translated, it gives CASSAGTGVTGELFF.

The CDR3 nucleotides are TGTGCCACCAGTGATTTAGAGGGATTAGATGGTAAAGAGACCCAGTACTTC. This sequence encodes CATSDLEGLDGKETQYF. J is TRBJ2-5 and V is TRBV24-1, with a possible D match to TRBD2 (5 bases). V lost 1 base and J lost 3, with 17 bases in between. CDR3 length: 17 residues. Germline V gene data show CDR1 as KGHDR and CDR2 as SFDVKD.

This chain uses TRBV18 with TRBJ2-6; D perhaps matches TRBD1 (5 bases). Trimming shortened V by 4 bases and J by 0 bases, and 7 bases separated the two germline ends. CDR1 and CDR2 (germline): KGHSH, LQKENI. This CDR3 contains 15 residues. CDR3 region: CASSRQNSGANVLTF. The CDR3 DNA sequence: TGTGCCAGCTCACGACAGAACTCTGGGGCCAACGTCCTGACTTTC.

CDR3 DNA: TGTGCCAGCAGTGAAGGGGGGATGAATGAAAAACTGTTTTTT. Amino acid sequence: CASSEGGMNEKLFF. This chain joins TRBV13 and TRBJ1-4, with a weak D call TRBD1 (6 bases). The V gene's germline CDR1 is PRHDT and CDR2 FYEKMQ (reference sequence). Deletions cut 6 bases from V and 5 bases from J, with 13 bases between. CDR3 length: 14 residues.

This chain joins TRBV29-1 and TRBJ1-1; D is perhaps TRBD1 (6 bases). This CDR3 spans 12 amino acids. Between the trimmed V and J ends, which lost 4 bases and 1 base, there was a span of 7 bases. Germline assignment: CDR1 SQVTM and CDR2 ANQGSEA. Written as DNA, the CDR3 is TGCAGCGTTGCGGACAGGAACACTGAAGCTTTCTTT. Its protein is CSVADRNTEAFF. Supplemented by reference TRBV29-1 and TRBJ1-1, the full variable domain reads SAVISQKPSRDICQRGTSLTIQCQVDSQVTMMFWYRQQPGQSLTLIATANQGSEATYESGFVIDKFPISRPNLTFSTLTVSNMSPEDSSIYLCSVADRNTEAFFGQGTRLTVV.

The chain links TRBV9 to TRBJ1-3; possible D gene TRBD1, 5 bases. Trimming pared 4 bases from V and 0 bases from J, leaving 14 bases between. Germline-derived CDR1 and CDR2 are SGDLS and YYNGEE. The CDR3 has 16 residues. CDR3 sequence reads: CASSPRRASSGNTIYF. CDR3 nucleotide sequence: TGTGCCAGCAGCCCCCGCAGGGCCAGCTCTGGAAACACCATATATTTT.

The chain is built from TRBV7-9 and TRBJ2-7; no clear D gene. CDR1 is SEHNR, CDR2 FQNEAQ, per germline (reference sequence). The CDR3 has 14 residues. The V end was cut by 1 base, the J end by 2 bases, with 9 bases between. The CDR3 nucleotides are TGTGCCAGCAGCTTAGTGACCTCTACCTACGAGCAGTACTTC. It codes for CASSLVTSTYEQYF. The whole variable domain, filled in from reference TRBV7-9 and TRBJ2-7, reads DTGVSQNPRHKITKRGQNVTFRCDPISEHNRLYWYRQTLGQGPEFLTYFQNEAQLEKSRLLSDRFSAERPKGSFSTLEIQRTEQGDSAMYLCASSLVTSTYEQYFGPGTRLTVT.

The rearrangement joins TRBV5-1 to TRBJ1-2; 10 bases are a match to TRBD1. The CDR3 contains 18 residues. Germline trimming cut 9 bases from V and 5 bases from J; bases unmatched to any gene: 22. Germline V lookup: CDR1 SGHRS, CDR2 YFSETQ. This chain's CDR3 is CANSQPGQGRGASYGYTF. In DNA, the CDR3 is TGCGCCAACTCACAACCGGGACAGGGGAGAGGGGCGTCTTATGGCTACACCTTC.

The chain links TRBV28 to TRBJ1-5; D might be TRBD1 (5 bases). V dropped 3 bases and J dropped 0 bases, with 9 bases sitting between them. This CDR3 region has 15 residues. Germline CDR1 is MDHEN and CDR2 is SYDVKM. In nucleotides, the CDR3 is TGTGCCAGCAGTTTTGGACACCTTAGCAATCAGCCCCAGCATTTT. As protein: CASSFGHLSNQPQHF.

The chain joins TRBV2 to TRBJ2-2; D might be TRBD1 (6 bases). Germline CDR1 reads SNHLY; CDR2 reads FYNNEI. V gave up 9 bases and J gave up 4 bases, with 18 bases separating them. This CDR3 spans 15 amino acids. CDR3 amino acids: CARRGFEQGTGELFF. The CDR3 DNA is TGTGCCAGAAGGGGGTTCGAGCAAGGCACCGGGGAGCTGTTTTTT. The full variable domain, in which reference TRBV2 and TRBJ2-2 provide the parts outside the CDR3, is EPEVTQTPSHQVTQMGQEVILRCVPISNHLYFYWYRQILGQKVEFLVSFYNNEISEKSEIFDDQFSVERPDGSNFTLKIRSTKLEDSAMYFCARRGFEQGTGELFFGEGSRLTVL.

The chain has TRBV19 and TRBJ1-5, with D unclear. V was pared by 5 bases and J by 4 bases, with 6 bases between. There are 12 residues in the CDR3. CDR1 is LNHDA, CDR2 SQIVND, per germline (reference sequence). CDR3 residues: CASSGRNQPQHF. The CDR3 coding sequence is TGTGCCAGTAGTGGAAGAAATCAGCCCCAGCATTTT.

This clone was detected once. The rearrangement joins TRBV6-5 to TRBJ2-1; 11 bases match TRBD1. V shed 4 bases and J 7 bases; nucleotides not matched to a gene: 9. In germline, CDR1 is MNHEY, CDR2 SVGAGI. The length of the CDR3 is 16 residues. CDR3 loop: CASSSTGTGGRNEQFF. The DNA of the CDR3 is TGTGCCAGCAGTTCCACCGGGACAGGGGGGCGTAATGAGCAGTTCTTC.

CDR3 in DNA: TGTGCCAGCAGTTACTCCCAGGGACAGAGCTCCTATAATTCACCCCTCCACTTT. Translating gives CASSYSQGQSSYNSPLHF. V usage is TRBV6-2 or TRBV6-3 and J usage is TRBJ1-6; 7 bases align to TRBD1. Germline trimming cut 0 bases from V and 0 bases from J; bases unmatched to any gene: 5. CDR3 length: 18 amino acids. Germline loops: CDR1 MNHEY, CDR2 SVGEGT.

The gene calls are TRBV6-2 or TRBV6-3 and TRBJ2-7; D is perhaps TRBD2 (5 bases). V lost 3 bases and J 3 bases, leaving 6 bases between the germline ends. The CDR3 is made up of 12 amino acids. Germline CDR1 and CDR2: MNHEY and SVGEGT. CDR3 in DNA: TGTGCCAGCAGTTATGAGGGCTACGAGCAGTACTTC. Amino acid sequence: CASSYEGYEQYF.

The rearrangement joins TRBV7-9 to TRBJ1-1; tentative D call: TRBD1 (6 bases). CDR1 is SEHNR and CDR2 is FQNEAQ in the germline V gene (reference sequence). The CDR3 spans 14 residues. With 2 bases removed from V and 6 bases from J, the gap between germline ends came to 13 bases. CDR3 DNA: TGTGCCAGCAGCTTAACGGGGGGGCGGGCTGAAGCTTTCTTT. Encoded protein: CASSLTGGRAEAFF.

The chain employs TRBV7-9 and TRBJ1-1; the D is unclear. V shed 3 bases and J shed 5 bases, with 16 bases lying between them. The CDR3 has 15 amino acids. Germline loops: CDR1 SEHNR, CDR2 FQNEAQ (reference sequence). CDR3 DNA sequence: TGTGCCAGCAGCTTGGCCGGGTCTGGGAGGACTGAAGCTTTCTTT. Amino acid sequence: CASSLAGSGRTEAFF.

This chain uses TRBV30 with TRBJ1-3, with D maybe TRBD1 (5 bases). Germline CDR1 GTSNPN, CDR2 SVGIG (reference sequence). V was cut by 3 bases and J by 0 bases, with 9 bases left in between. The CDR3 consists of 14 residues. The CDR3 nucleotides are TGTGCCTGGAGGCGACAGTTCTCTGGAAACACCATATATTTT. This encodes CAWRRQFSGNTIYF.

This chain uses TRBV5-1 with TRBJ1-1, with D tentatively TRBD1 (5 bases). The CDR3 extends over 14 amino acids. Trimming pared 2 bases from V and 5 bases from J, leaving 13 bases between. The germline gives CDR1 SGHRS, CDR2 YFSETQ. The DNA of the CDR3 is TGCGCCAGCAGCTTAGTCGGGGGTGGAACTGAAGCTTTCTTT. Translating gives CASSLVGGGTEAFF.

This clone was detected once. The chain carries TRBV21-1 and TRBJ1-5. TRBV21-1 is a pseudogene. This CDR3 has 19 amino acids. This CDR3 reads CASSSIDVMANNSNQPQHF. The CDR3 DNA follows: TGTGCCAGCAGCAGTATAGATGTCATGGCAAACAATAGCAATCAGCCCCAGCATTTT.

CDR3 sequence: CASSLDENSPLHF. The CDR3 nucleotides read TGTGCCAGCAGCTTGGACGAGAATTCACCCCTCCACTTT. V gene TRBV5-4 combines with J gene TRBJ1-6, with unresolved D. The CDR3 has 13 residues. Trimming left V 0 bases short and J 7 bases short, with 5 bases between. Looked up from germline, CDR1 is SGHNT and CDR2 is YYREEE (reference sequence).

The chain employs TRBV30 and TRBJ2-1; tentative D call: TRBD2 (7 bases). Trimming pared 7 bases from V and 4 bases from J, leaving 17 bases between. Looked up from germline, CDR1 is GTSNPN and CDR2 is SVGIG (reference sequence). CDR3 length: 14 residues. The CDR3 loop is CALRGPPNYNEQFF. The CDR3 nucleotides are TGTGCCTTGCGGGGGCCCCCCAATTACAATGAGCAGTTCTTC.

V usage is TRBV4-1 and J usage is TRBJ1-6, with 9 bases that match TRBD1. This CDR3 spans 15 amino acids. Germline lookup yields CDR1 MGHRA and CDR2 YSYEKL. V was pared by 2 bases and J by 7 bases, with 3 bases of the junction left unmatched. The CDR3 protein is CASSQRDRENSPLHF. Here the CDR3 DNA reads TGCGCCAGCAGCCAACGGGACAGGGAGAATTCACCCCTCCACTTT.